This TCR beta chain was retrieved from a study of control samples from healthy donors and cancer patients. The count of this clone is one. Using immunoSEQ multiplex PCR, the repertoire was profiled, and TCRdb retains in-frame clones only, with some absent. The table has 15,000 to 18,000 clones, 80% to 90% seen once. CDR1 and CDR2 (germline): LNHDA, SQIVND (reference sequence). The CDR3 is 12 amino acids. Trimming cost V 8 bases and J 7 bases; bases outside gene matches: 4. The origin of this receptor is a woman in her sixties or seventies with colorectal cancer. J is TRBJ2-2 and V is TRBV19; 7 nucleotides align to TRBD1. Sequences were obtained from PBMCs. Written as DNA, the CDR3 is TGTGCCAGTCGGGACAGATACGGGGAGCTGTTTTTT. Protein sequence: CASRDRYGELFF.